This T cell receptor (beta chain) was captured by sequencing in a study of blood T cell repertoires in COVID-19. The overall study: The analysed material was cDNA or gDNA that came from T cells, B-cell-depleted T cells, or PBMCs.

The germline gives CDR1 SGHTA, CDR2 FQGNSA. This CDR3 is 12 amino acids long. Trimming shortened V by 4 bases and J by 7 bases, and 10 bases separated the two germline ends. Using immunoSEQ multiplex PCR, the repertoire was profiled, and TCRdb retains in-frame clones only, with some absent. Of roughly 200,000 clones listed, 85% to 90% were seen once; the top ten hold about 20%. The V and J genes are TRBV7-2 and TRBJ1-2, with D hard to call. This TCR was sampled from a person aged 70 to 85 with COVID-19, enrolled during active disease. Sequencing was done on a sample of peripheral blood. CDR3 sequence (DNA): TGTGCCAGCAGCTCCGATCGGGGTGGCTACACCTTC. Its translation: CASSSDRGGYTF.